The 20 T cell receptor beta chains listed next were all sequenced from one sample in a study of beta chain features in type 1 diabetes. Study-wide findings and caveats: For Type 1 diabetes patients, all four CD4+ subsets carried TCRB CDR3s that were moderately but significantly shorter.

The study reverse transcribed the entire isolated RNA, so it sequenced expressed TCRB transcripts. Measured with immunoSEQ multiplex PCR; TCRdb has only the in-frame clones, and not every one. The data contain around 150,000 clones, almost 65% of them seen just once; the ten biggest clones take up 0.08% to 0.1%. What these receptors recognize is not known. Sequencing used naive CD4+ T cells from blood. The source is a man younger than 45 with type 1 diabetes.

CDR3 protein: CASSVQQLNEQFF. CDR3 sequence (DNA): TGTGCCAGCAGTGTACAGCAACTGAATGAGCAGTTCTTC. The chain couples TRBV2 to TRBJ2-1, with unresolved D. Germline V gene sequence: CDR1 SNHLY, CDR2 FYNNEI. The CDR3 sequence is 13 residues long. V was cut by 4 bases and J by 7 bases, with 11 bases left in between.

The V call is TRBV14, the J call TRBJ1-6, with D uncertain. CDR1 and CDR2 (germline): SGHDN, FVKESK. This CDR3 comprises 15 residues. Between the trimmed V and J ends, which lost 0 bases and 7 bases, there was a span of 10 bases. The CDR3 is CASSQDIVRNSPLHF. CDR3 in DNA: TGTGCCAGCAGCCAAGATATTGTAAGGAATTCACCCCTCCACTTT.

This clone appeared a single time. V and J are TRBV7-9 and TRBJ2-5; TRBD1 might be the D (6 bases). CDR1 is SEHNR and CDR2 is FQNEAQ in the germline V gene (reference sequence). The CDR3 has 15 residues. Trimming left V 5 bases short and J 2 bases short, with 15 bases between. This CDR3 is CASSQNRQEQETQYF. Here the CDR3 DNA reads TGTGCCAGCAGCCAGAACAGACAGGAGCAAGAGACCCAGTACTTC.

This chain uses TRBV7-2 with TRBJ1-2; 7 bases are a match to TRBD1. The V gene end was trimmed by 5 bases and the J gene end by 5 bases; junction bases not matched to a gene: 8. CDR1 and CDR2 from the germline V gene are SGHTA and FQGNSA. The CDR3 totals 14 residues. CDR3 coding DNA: TGTGCCAGCAGCCCGGGACAGTACCGGTATGGCTACACCTTC. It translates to CASSPGQYRYGYTF.

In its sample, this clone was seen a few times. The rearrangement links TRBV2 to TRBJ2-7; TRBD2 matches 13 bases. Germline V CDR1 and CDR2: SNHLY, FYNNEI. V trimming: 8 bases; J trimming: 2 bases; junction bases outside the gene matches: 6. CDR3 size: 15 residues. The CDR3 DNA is TGTGCCAGCTACAAGGGACTAGCGGGGACCTACGAGCAGTACTTC. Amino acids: CASYKGLAGTYEQYF.

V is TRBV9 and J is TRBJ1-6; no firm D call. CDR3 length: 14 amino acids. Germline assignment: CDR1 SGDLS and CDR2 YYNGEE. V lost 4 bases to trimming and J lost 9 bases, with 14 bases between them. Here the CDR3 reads CASSPTIGSSPLHF. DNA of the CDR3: TGTGCCAGCAGCCCGACGATAGGCAGTTCACCCCTCCACTTT.

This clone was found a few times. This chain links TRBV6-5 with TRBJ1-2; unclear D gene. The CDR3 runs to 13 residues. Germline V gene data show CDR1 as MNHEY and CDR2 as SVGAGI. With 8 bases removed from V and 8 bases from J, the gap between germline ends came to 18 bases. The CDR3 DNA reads TGTGCCAGCGGGAGAACGGGCATGTCGGGCTACACCTTC. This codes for CASGRTGMSGYTF.

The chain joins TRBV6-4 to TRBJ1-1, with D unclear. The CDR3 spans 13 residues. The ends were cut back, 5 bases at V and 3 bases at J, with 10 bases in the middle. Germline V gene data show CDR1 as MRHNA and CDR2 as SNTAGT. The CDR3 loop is CASSLELDTEAFF. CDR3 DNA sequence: TGTGCCAGCAGTTTGGAGCTGGACACTGAAGCTTTCTTT.

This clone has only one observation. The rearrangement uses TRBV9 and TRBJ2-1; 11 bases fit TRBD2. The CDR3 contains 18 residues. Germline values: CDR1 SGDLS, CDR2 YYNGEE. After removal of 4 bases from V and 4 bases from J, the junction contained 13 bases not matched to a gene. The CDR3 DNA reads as TGTGCCAGCAGCTTCGGGTTGATGGGACTAGCGGCGTACAATGAGCAGTTCTTC. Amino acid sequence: CASSFGLMGLAAYNEQFF. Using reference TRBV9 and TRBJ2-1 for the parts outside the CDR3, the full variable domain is DSGVTQTPKHLITATGQRVTLRCSPRSGDLSVYWYQQSLDQGLQFLIQYYNGEERAKGNILERFSAQQFPDLHSELNLSSLELGDSALYFCASSFGLMGLAAYNEQFFGPGTRLTVL.

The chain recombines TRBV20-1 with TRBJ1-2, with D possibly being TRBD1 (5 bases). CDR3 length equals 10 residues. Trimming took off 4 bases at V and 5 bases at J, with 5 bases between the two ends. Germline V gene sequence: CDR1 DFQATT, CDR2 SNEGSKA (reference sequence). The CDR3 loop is CSATGYGYTF. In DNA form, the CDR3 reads TGCAGTGCTACAGGGTATGGCTACACCTTC.

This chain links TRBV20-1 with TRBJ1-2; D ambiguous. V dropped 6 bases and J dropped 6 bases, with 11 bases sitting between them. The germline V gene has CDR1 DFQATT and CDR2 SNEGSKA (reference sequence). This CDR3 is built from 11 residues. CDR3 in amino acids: CSANSRNGYTF. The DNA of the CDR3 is TGCAGTGCCAACTCGAGGAATGGCTACACCTTC.

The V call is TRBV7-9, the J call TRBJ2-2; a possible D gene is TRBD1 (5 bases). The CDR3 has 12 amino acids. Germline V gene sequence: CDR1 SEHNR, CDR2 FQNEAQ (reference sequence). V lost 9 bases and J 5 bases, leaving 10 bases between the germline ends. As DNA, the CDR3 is TGTGCCAGTGCAGGGCTAACCGGGGAGCTGTTTTTT. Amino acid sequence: CASAGLTGELFF.

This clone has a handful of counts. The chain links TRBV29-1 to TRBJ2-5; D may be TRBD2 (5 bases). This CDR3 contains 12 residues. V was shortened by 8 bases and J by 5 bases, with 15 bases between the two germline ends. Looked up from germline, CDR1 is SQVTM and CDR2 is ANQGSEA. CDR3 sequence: CSPGPSGETQYF. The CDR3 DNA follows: TGCAGCCCAGGCCCATCGGGGGAGACCCAGTACTTC. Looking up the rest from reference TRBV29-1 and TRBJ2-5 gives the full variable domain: SAVISQKPSRDICQRGTSLTIQCQVDSQVTMMFWYRQQPGQSLTLIATANQGSEATYESGFVIDKFPISRPNLTFSTLTVSNMSPEDSSIYLCSPGPSGETQYFGPGTRLLVL.

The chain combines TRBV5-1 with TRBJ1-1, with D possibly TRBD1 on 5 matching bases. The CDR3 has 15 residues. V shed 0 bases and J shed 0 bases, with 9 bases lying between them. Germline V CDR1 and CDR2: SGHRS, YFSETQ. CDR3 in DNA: TGCGCCAGCAGCTTGGTAGGGACCATGAACACTGAAGCTTTCTTT. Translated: CASSLVGTMNTEAFF.

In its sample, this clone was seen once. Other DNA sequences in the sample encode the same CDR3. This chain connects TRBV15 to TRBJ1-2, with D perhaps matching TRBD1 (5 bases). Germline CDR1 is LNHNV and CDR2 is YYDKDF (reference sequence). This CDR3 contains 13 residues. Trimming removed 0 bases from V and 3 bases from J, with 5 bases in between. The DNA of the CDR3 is TGTGCCACCAGCAGAGACAGGGACTATGGCTACACCTTC. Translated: CATSRDRDYGYTF.

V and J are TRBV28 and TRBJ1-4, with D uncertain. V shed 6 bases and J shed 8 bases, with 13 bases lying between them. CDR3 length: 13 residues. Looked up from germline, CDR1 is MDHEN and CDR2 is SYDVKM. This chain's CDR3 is CASRAVRWEKLFF. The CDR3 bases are TGTGCCAGCAGGGCAGTTCGTTGGGAAAAACTGTTTTTT.

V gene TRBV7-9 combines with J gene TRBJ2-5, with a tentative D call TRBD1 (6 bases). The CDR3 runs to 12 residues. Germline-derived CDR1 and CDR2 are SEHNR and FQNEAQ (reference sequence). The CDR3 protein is CAAAGEIETQYF. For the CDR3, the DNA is TGTGCAGCAGCAGGGGAAATCGAGACCCAGTACTTC.

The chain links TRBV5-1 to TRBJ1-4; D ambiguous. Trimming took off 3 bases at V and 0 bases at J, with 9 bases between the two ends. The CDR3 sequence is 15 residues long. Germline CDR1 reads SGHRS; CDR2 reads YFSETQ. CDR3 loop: CASSYGQPTNEKLFF. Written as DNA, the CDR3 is TGCGCCAGCAGCTATGGCCAGCCAACTAATGAAAAACTGTTTTTT. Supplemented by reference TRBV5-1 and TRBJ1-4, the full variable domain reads KAGVTQTPRYLIKTRGQQVTLSCSPISGHRSVSWYQQTPGQGLQFLFEYFSETQRNKGNFPGRFSGRQFSNSRSEMNVSTLELGDSALYLCASSYGQPTNEKLFFGSGTQLSVL.

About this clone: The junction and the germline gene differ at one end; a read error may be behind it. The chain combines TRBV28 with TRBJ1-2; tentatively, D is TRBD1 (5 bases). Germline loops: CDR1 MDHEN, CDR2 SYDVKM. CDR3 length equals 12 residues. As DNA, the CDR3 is TGTGCCAGCAGTTCAGGGACCAGGACTCTACTATTC. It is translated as CASSSGTRTLLF.

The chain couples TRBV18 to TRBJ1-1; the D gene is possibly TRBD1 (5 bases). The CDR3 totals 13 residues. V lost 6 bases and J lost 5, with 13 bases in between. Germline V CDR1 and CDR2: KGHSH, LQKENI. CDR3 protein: CASSAGTETEAFF. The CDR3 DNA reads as TGTGCCAGCTCGGCCGGGACGGAAACTGAAGCTTTCTTT.